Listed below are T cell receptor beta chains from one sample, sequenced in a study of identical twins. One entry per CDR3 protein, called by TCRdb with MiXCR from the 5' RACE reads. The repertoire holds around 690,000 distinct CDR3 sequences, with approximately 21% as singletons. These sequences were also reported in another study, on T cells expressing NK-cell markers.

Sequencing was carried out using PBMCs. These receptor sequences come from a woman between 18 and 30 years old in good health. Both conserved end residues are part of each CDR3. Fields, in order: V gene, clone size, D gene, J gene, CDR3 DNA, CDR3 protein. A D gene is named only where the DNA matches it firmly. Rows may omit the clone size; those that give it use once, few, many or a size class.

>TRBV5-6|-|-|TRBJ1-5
TGTGCCAGCAGCTTCGGGGGGCCCGTTATCAATCAGCCCCAGCATTTT
CASSFGGPVINQPQHF
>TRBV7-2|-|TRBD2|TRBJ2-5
TGTGCCAGCAGCTTAATGTCAGCGGGAGAAGCCCAAGAGACCCAGTACTTC
CASSLMSAGEAQETQYF
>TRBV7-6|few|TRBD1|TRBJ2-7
TGTGCCAGCAGCGGAGACCCCGGGACAGGGGGAAACGAGCAGTACTTC
CASSGDPGTGGNEQYF
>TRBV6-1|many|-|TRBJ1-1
TGTGCCAGCAGGAACGGACAGACCAACACTGAAGCTTTCTTT
CASRNGQTNTEAFF
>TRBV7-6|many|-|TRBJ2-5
TGTGCCAGCAGCAACAGACGAGAGACCCAGTACTTC
CASSNRRETQYF
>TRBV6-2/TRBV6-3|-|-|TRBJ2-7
TGTGCAACATCGCCCAGACAGCTAAACTCCTACGAGCAGTACTTC
CATSPRQLNSYEQYF
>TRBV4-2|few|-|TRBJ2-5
TGTGCCAGCAGCCAAGGGAGGGGGACCCAAGAGACCCAGTACTTC
CASSQGRGTQETQYF
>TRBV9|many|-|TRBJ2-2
TGTGCCAGCAGCGAGCCTGGGGGCGGGGAGCTGTTTTTT
CASSEPGGGELFF
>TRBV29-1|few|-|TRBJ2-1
TGCAGCGTTGTCCCGTCGGGGTACTACAATGAGCAGTTCTTC
CSVVPSGYYNEQFF
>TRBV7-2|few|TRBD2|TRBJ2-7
TGTGCCAGCAGCGTACCGACTAGCGGGAAGTACGAGCAGTACTTC
CASSVPTSGKYEQYF
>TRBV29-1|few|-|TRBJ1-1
TGCAGCGTTGTGGCTGGGAGGGCTTTCTTT
CSVVAGRAFF
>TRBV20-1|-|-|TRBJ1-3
TGCAGTGCTAGACGCCTGGGGTCTGGAAACACCATATATTTT
CSARRLGSGNTIYF
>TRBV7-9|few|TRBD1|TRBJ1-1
TGTGCCAGCAGCCGATCGTCAGGGGGTGAAGCTTTCTTT
CASSRSSGGEAFF